The subject of this entry is one TCR beta chain. The antigen remains unidentified. This specimen belongs to a study of T-cell memory formation after mild COVID-19. Whole-study context: Largely, TCR clusters stayed within a single donor.

MiXCR was run by TCRdb on the 5' RACE reads, yielding one entry per CDR3 protein. The data contain fewer than 500,000 distinct CDR3 sequences, nearly 25% of them singletons. Study-level points and caveats: Pre-infection memory held some responding clones, suggesting pre-existing cross-reactive T cells responded. Contracting CD4+ clones lay largely in CM and EM, with CD8+ ones residing in EMRA.

The CDR3 is 15 residues long. With 6 bases removed from V and 2 bases from J, the gap between germline ends came to 13 bases. Specimen: PBMCs or a T cell subset sorted from them (not recorded which). J is TRBJ2-2 and V is TRBV12-3 or TRBV12-4; no reliable D call. The sequence was collected from an adult woman who had mild COVID-19 (a few samples of this study predate the infection). Cell type and time point are not known. The CDR3 nucleotides read TGTGCCAGCAGGGGTGAGCGTACCAACACCGGGGAGCTGTTTTTT. Translated, it gives CASRGERTNTGELFF.